This TCR beta chain originates from a study of shared clonotypes between healthy human individuals. V shed 9 bases, J shed 7 bases, and the junction held 9 bases outside the gene matches. The germline CDR1 and CDR2 sequences are MNHNS and SASEGT. The CDR3 spans 14 residues. Sequenced by immunoSEQ multiplex PCR; TCRdb stores in-frame clones only, minus some. The sample has around 2.5 million clones, 80% to 95% seen once; the top ten hold 0.35% to 0.45%. The source material was naive CD4+ T cells from PBMCs. Stated subset: CD45RA+ positively selected. The receptor was derived from a man in his late teens or twenties in good health. Some clones in this sample may be carry-over from other donors' samples. This chain links TRBV6-1 with TRBJ1-5, with 10 bases identical to TRBD1. Written as DNA, the CDR3 is TGTGCCAGTGCTCGGGACAGGGGCTTCCAGCCCCAGCATTTT. Translating it yields CASARDRGFQPQHF.